The 9 T cell receptor beta chains listed next were all sequenced from one sample in a study of shared clonotypes between healthy human individuals. The method was immunoSEQ multiplex PCR; TCRdb's version includes in-frame clones alone and lacks a portion of them. The table lists some 1.1 million clones, 70% to 85% of them singletons. The sequenced sample was memory CD4+ T cells from PBMCs. The subset is: CD45RA-negative fraction. These receptors all stem from a man in his late teens or twenties in good health. Some clones in this sample may be carry-over from other donors' samples.

This clone has only a few counts. The rearrangement uses TRBV11-1 and TRBJ2-1; 10 nucleotides match TRBD2. V was clipped by 3 bases and J by 0 bases; unmatched bases: 8. Germline lookup yields CDR1 SGHAT and CDR2 FQDESV (reference sequence). This CDR3 contains 18 residues. The DNA for the CDR3 is TGTGCCAGCAGCTTTCCAACTAGCGGGATACGCTCCTACAATGAGCAGTTCTTC. Amino acid sequence: CASSFPTSGIRSYNEQFF.

This clone was counted only a few times. The rearrangement joins TRBV7-9 to TRBJ1-2; tentatively, D is TRBD1 (5 bases). V shed 1 base and J shed 3 bases, with 12 bases lying between them. The CDR3 runs 15 residues. Germline CDR1 SEHNR, CDR2 FQNEAQ (reference sequence). CDR3 bases: TGTGCCAGCAGCTTAGGACAGAATAACCACTATGGCTACACCTTC. Its translation is CASSLGQNNHYGYTF.

In regard to this clone: The sample holds other DNA sequences that translate to the same CDR3. V and J are TRBV2 and TRBJ1-2, with D hard to call. V was pared by 3 bases and J by 2 bases, with 7 bases between. The CDR3 consists of 13 residues. The germline V gene encodes CDR1 SNHLY and CDR2 FYNNEI. The CDR3 reads CASSESQNYGYTF. DNA for the CDR3: TGTGCCAGCAGTGAGAGTCAAAACTATGGCTACACCTTC.

The chain employs TRBV28 and TRBJ2-6; no clear D. Looked up from germline, CDR1 is MDHEN and CDR2 is SYDVKM. The CDR3 runs 13 residues. CDR3 coding DNA: TGTGGATGCAGCCGCTCTGGGGCCAACGTCCTGACTTTC. This gives the protein CGCSRSGANVLTF.

The rearrangement links TRBV4-3 to TRBJ1-3, with D unclear. The CDR3 is made up of 13 amino acids. Germline-derived CDR1 and CDR2 are LGHNA and YSLEER. V was trimmed by 0 bases and J by 5 bases, leaving 5 bases between them. The chain's CDR3 is CASSQEGRNTIYF. The CDR3 DNA follows: TGCGCCAGCAGCCAAGAAGGGAGAAACACCATATATTTT.

This clone was recorded a few times. The sample carries other DNA sequences with the same CDR3. This chain's CDR3 is CASSLGGDSYEQYF. The CDR3 DNA reads as TGTGCCAGCAGCTTAGGCGGAGACTCCTACGAGCAGTACTTC. The chain has TRBV11-3 and TRBJ2-7, with D unclear. V shed 1 base and J shed 0 bases, with 7 bases lying between them. Germline V lookup: CDR1 SGHNT, CDR2 YENEEA. The CDR3 contains 14 residues. Drawing the rest from reference TRBV11-3 and TRBJ2-7, the complete variable domain is EAGVVQSPRYKIIEKKQPVAFWCNPISGHNTLYWYLQNLGQGPELLIRYENEEAVDDSQLPKDRFSAERLKGVDSTLKIQPAELGDSAVYLCASSLGGDSYEQYFGPGTRLTVT.

There are a few counts of this clone. CDR3 sequence (DNA): TGTGCCACCCTCGACAGGGGGCGGGGAGATACGCAGTATTTT. Amino acid sequence: CATLDRGRGDTQYF. The V call is TRBV10-3, the J call TRBJ2-3, with TRBD1 identical over 10 bases. Per germline, CDR1 ENHRY and CDR2 SYGVKD. The CDR3 runs 14 residues. J was trimmed by 5 bases and V by 10 bases; bases with no gene match: 9.

Points on this clone: A much larger clone differs from this one at a single base, so this may be a read error. Other DNA sequences in this specimen translate into the identical CDR3. The rearrangement uses TRBV27 and TRBJ1-5, with no clear D. V was shortened by 3 bases and J by 6 bases, with 6 bases between the two germline ends. In germline, CDR1 is MNHEY, CDR2 SMNVEV (reference sequence). The CDR3 covers 12 residues. CDR3 in DNA: TGTGCCAGCAGTTTGCTGGGTCAGCCCCAGCATTTT. This gives the protein CASSLLGQPQHF.

The chain is built from TRBV28 and TRBJ1-2, with D tentatively TRBD1 (5 bases). There are 12 residues in the CDR3. V shed 5 bases and J shed 4 bases, with 8 bases lying between them. Germline V gene lookup returns CDR1 MDHEN and CDR2 SYDVKM. The CDR3 region is CASSRQTYGYTF. CDR3 coding DNA: TGTGCCAGCAGTAGACAGACCTATGGCTACACCTTC.